This TCR beta chain was observed in a study of T-cell memory formation after mild COVID-19. This clonotype was observed a few times. TCRdb ran MiXCR on the 5' RACE reads and lists one entry per CDR3 protein. The sample records roughly 380,000 distinct CDR3 sequences, around 27% being singletons. Trimming stripped 0 bases from V and 6 bases from J, with 17 bases between. Germline CDR1 is DFQATT and CDR2 is SNEGSKA (reference sequence). The CDR3 has 15 residues. The receptor was derived from an adult woman who had mild COVID-19 (a few samples of this study predate the infection). Cell type and time point are not known. The chain carries TRBV20-1 and TRBJ1-1; weak D call: TRBD1 (5 bases). Sequencing used PBMCs or a T cell subset sorted from them (not recorded which). CDR3 loop: CSARDLITTVPEAFF. DNA of the CDR3: TGCAGTGCTAGAGATTTGATCACGACAGTTCCTGAAGCTTTCTTT.